This T cell receptor (beta chain) was sequenced in a study of OX40 agonist ivuxolimab in advanced cancers. At the level of the study: The dose-escalation cohort was about 87% male, with a mean age of approximately 62 years, ranging roughly 20 to 80. Findings and caveats of the study: The specificity for antigen of the expanded peripheral T cells was not determined.

CDR1 is SGHRS, CDR2 YFSETQ, per germline. Trimming cost V 0 bases and J 4 bases, with 14 bases left between them. This CDR3 region has 16 residues. Sequencing was performed with immunoSEQ multiplex PCR; in TCRdb, only in-frame clones are kept and a portion is missing. The repertoire consists of approximately 54,000 clones, with just over 90% occurring once and the leading ten covering around an eighth. Worth noting for this clone: Its cognate antigen is unknown.

The material sequenced was CD4+ or CD8+ T cells sorted from blood, taken in a trial of the OX40 agonist ivuxolimab. The receptor was derived from an adult with an advanced solid tumor such as melanoma, head and neck, liver or kidney cancer. The chain employs TRBV5-1 and TRBJ2-1; TRBD1 might be the D (5 bases). Here the CDR3 DNA reads TGCGCCAGCAGCTTGGGTGGGGCCTCGGCTTACAATGAGCAGTTCTTC. Translating gives CASSLGGASAYNEQFF.